This T cell receptor beta chain stems from a study of T-cell memory formation after mild COVID-19. TCRalpha and TCRbeta libraries used 5'RACE with constant-segment primers and UMIs. TCRdb reprocessed the 5' RACE reads via MiXCR and lists one record per CDR3 protein. This sample yields fewer than 200,000 distinct CDR3 sequences, of which 10% to 15% are seen a single time; 3% to 4% belongs to the top ten. The V segment lost 8 bases and the J segment 5 bases; nucleotides outside the gene matches: 13. The CDR3 spans 17 residues. The sample was PBMCs or a T cell subset sorted from them (not recorded which). The origin of this receptor is a man younger than 35 who had mild COVID-19 (a few samples of this study predate the infection). Cell type and time point are not known. The chain couples TRBV12-3 or TRBV12-4 to TRBJ2-3; 13 nucleotides line up with TRBD2. In nucleotides, the CDR3 is TGTGCCAGCGCCCCGACTAGCGGGGGGAATGTACTAGATACGCAGTATTTT. As protein: CASAPTSGGNVLDTQYF.